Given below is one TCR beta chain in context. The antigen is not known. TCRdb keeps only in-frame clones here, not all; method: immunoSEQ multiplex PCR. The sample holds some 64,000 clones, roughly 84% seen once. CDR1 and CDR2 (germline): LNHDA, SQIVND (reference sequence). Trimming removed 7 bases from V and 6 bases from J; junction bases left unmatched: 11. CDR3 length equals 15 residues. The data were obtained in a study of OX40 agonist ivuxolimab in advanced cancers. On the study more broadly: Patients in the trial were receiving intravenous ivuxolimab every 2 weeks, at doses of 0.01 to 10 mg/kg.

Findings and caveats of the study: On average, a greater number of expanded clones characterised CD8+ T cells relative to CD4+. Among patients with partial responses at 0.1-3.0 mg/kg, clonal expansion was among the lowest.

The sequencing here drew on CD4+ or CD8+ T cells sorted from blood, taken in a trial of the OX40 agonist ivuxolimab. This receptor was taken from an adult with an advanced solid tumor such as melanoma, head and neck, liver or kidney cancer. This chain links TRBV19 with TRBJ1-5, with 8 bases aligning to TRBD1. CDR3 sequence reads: CASTRTGKEGQPQHF. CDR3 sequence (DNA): TGTGCCAGTACCCGGACAGGGAAAGAAGGTCAGCCCCAGCATTTT.